This T cell receptor beta chain was sequenced in a study of tissue T cells after allogeneic stem cell transplantation. About the research overall: Several unmodified and three CD34-selected T-cell-depleted grafts went to graft-versus-host disease patients.

Concerning this clone itself: Its specificity is not known.

The repertoire was sequenced with immunoSEQ multiplex PCR; TCRdb's copy has only in-frame clones and lacks some. The table has 1,500 to 2,000 clones, more than 75% seen once. The trim removed 1 base at V and 9 bases at J, leaving 12 bases unmatched. Germline V gives CDR1 SQVTM, CDR2 ANQGSEA. The CDR3 is made up of 15 amino acids. General study points: Few T cell clones were shared across patients, but motif clusters showed tissue-specific shared signatures. Some tissue clones might be persisting host cells; their alloreactivity or antigen specificity was not determined.

This research-autopsy study prospectively enrolled adult allogeneic hematopoietic cell transplant recipients with steroid-refractory graft-versus-host disease. The V and J genes are TRBV29-1 and TRBJ2-7, with 10 bases fitting TRBD2. The starting material was colon tissue, obtained at autopsy. The clonotype comes from a male patient aged 35-70 years with steroid-refractory graft-versus-host disease after an allogeneic stem cell transplant. The T cells may partly be graft donor cells. CDR3 region: CSVEVASGGDSAQYF. CDR3 coding DNA: TGCAGCGTTGAAGTCGCTAGCGGGGGAGATTCGGCGCAGTACTTC.